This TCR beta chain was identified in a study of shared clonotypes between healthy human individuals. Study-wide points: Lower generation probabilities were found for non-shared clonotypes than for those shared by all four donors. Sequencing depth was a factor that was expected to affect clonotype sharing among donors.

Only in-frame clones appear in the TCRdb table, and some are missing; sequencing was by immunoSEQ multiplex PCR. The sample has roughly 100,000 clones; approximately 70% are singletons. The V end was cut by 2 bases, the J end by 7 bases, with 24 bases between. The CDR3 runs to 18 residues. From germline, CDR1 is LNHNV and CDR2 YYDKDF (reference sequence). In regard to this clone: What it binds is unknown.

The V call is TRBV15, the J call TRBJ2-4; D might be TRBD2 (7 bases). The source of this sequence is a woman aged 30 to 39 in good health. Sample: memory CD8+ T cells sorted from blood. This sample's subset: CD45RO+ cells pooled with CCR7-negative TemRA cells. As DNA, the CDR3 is TGTGCCACCAGCAGATCTTCACGGGGGGCGGGATACACGAACATTCAGTACTTC. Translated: CATSRSSRGAGYTNIQYF.